The sequence of this T cell receptor (beta chain) was determined in a study of T cell repertoires in cytomegalovirus infection (dated by TCRdb to the late 2010s). Concerning the study at large: Alongside well-studied HLA-B-restricted epitopes, the peptide stimulations were aimed at recently identified HLA-C-restricted CMV epitopes, whose presentation resists viral immunomodulation. Donor HLA type was relevant to the analysis, as public TCR beta signatures indicated carriage of CMV infection together with the matching HLA type.

Trimming at the junction amounts to 6 bases on V and 3 bases on J, and the germline ends lie 14 bases apart. The CDR3, from cysteine to phenylalanine, totals 14 residues. Left in the record is the CDR3 DNA by itself, 42 bases read in frame from the first base. According to the germline V gene (reference sequence), CDR1 reads MNHEY and CDR2 reads SMNVEV. A word on this clonotype: The antigen this receptor binds is unknown. Per-nucleotide qualities are absent, and no much larger clonotype sits a single base away.

Sequencing relied on an Illumina HiSeq 1500. TCRdb reprocessed the public reads (quality trimming at Q25 with fastp, clone calling with MiXCR) and kept in-frame beta chains. Under each unique CDR3 protein, matching rows form one entry showing the most common genes and DNA. This sample holds about 340,000 distinct CDR3 sequences; around 29% were observed only once. The leading ten clones occupy around 20% of the sample. Per the publication, the treatment or condition label means: in vitro stimulation with specific CMV peptide epitopes to enrich CMV-specific T cells. Results the study describes overall, beyond this receptor: In both this cohort and an independent cohort of several hundred donors, the cumulative frequency of public TCR beta family members distinguished carriers of CMV infection plus the relevant HLA type. In the ex vivo response, HLA-C-restricted CMV-specific TCR beta clonotypes were dominant, and in two of eight donors the single most frequent clonotype came from this HLA-C-restricted group.

This TCR came from a human donor in good health (CMV status not recorded). Some clones in this sample may be carry-over from other donors' samples. The chain is encoded by TRBV27 joined to TRBJ1-1, with the identity of the D gene unclear. The source was cultured PBMCs, collected from culture after CMV antigen stimulation. The DNA sequence is TGTGCCAGCAGCCCAGTTAGTATGGACACTGAAGCTTTCTTT. Its protein is CASSPVSMDTEAFF.